This TCR beta chain was documented in a study of OX40 agonist ivuxolimab in advanced cancers. The method was immunoSEQ multiplex PCR; TCRdb's version includes in-frame clones alone and lacks a portion of them. The sample comprises approximately 75,000 clones, roughly 78% of which are singletons, and around 5% rests with the top ten. There are 15 residues in the CDR3. Germline CDR1 is MGHDK and CDR2 is SYGVNS. J lost 8 bases, V lost 2 bases, and 7 bases had no gene match. The specimen comprised CD4+ or CD8+ T cells sorted from blood, sampled in a trial of the OX40 agonist ivuxolimab. The TCR comes from an adult with an advanced solid tumor such as melanoma, head and neck, liver or kidney cancer. This chain uses TRBV25-1 with TRBJ2-7; 12 bases map to TRBD1. The CDR3 region has the DNA TGTGCCAGCAGTGAAGGGGGGACAGGGGGCAAGCAGCAGTACTTC. Translating it yields CASSEGGTGGKQQYF.